This T cell receptor beta chain was captured by sequencing in a study of blood T cell repertoires in COVID-19. Study-wide context: PBMCs, B-cell-depleted T cells, or T cells were the source of the cDNA or gDNA that made up the material.

Using immunoSEQ multiplex PCR, the repertoire was profiled, and TCRdb retains in-frame clones only, with some absent. This table holds about 260,000 clones, more than 75% found once. This clone was seen only once. Germline loops: CDR1 MNHEY, CDR2 SMNVEV (reference sequence). The V gene end was trimmed by 3 bases and the J gene end by 8 bases; junction bases not matched to a gene: 5. The CDR3 spans 14 residues. The rearrangement joins TRBV27 to TRBJ2-1; 9 bases agree with TRBD2. The source material was peripheral blood. The TCR comes from a woman aged 45-65 years with acute or convalescent COVID-19. CDR3 sequence (DNA): TGTGCCAGCAGTTTGTTGGGCGGGAGGGATGAGCAGTTCTTC. Translation: CASSLLGGRDEQFF.